A selection of T cell receptor beta chains follows, all from one sample in a study of T cell responses to AZD1222 COVID-19 vaccine. Clones were sequenced by immunoSEQ multiplex PCR, and TCRdb holds only the in-frame ones, with some missing. Among 140,000 or so clones listed, 70% to 90% were seen once. Sequencing used peripheral blood, obtained 28 days after the second AZD1222 dose. These receptors originate from an adult who received the AZD1222 COVID-19 vaccine. Both conserved end residues are part of each CDR3. The order of the fields is clone size, V gene, J gene, CDR3 length, D gene, CDR3 protein, CDR3 DNA. D genes are given only for firm matches. Where a row states a size, it is once, few, many or the class of an expanded clone; other rows omit it.

-	TRBV5-4	TRBJ2-5	13	TRBD1	CASSSQGAETQYF	TGTGCCAGCAGCTCACAGGGGGCAGAGACCCAGTACTTC
-	TRBV9	TRBJ1-1	12	-	CASSSDGTEAFF	TGTGCCAGCAGCTCAGATGGGACTGAAGCTTTCTTT
-	TRBV6-5	TRBJ1-5	14	-	CASTLGNWDQPQHF	TGTGCCAGCACGTTGGGAAACTGGGATCAGCCCCAGCATTTT
-	TRBV7-6	TRBJ1-4	16	-	CASSSAGGRANEKLFF	TGTGCCAGCAGCTCCGCGGGCGGCAGAGCTAATGAAAAACTGTTTTTT
-	TRBV19	TRBJ1-6	14	TRBD1	CASSWEGADSPLHF	TGTGCCAGTAGTTGGGAGGGGGCGGATTCACCCCTCCACTTT
-	TRBV10-3	TRBJ2-2	14	TRBD2	CAISAAGVTGELFF	TGTGCCATCAGTGCAGCGGGGGTGACCGGGGAGCTGTTTTTT
-	TRBV4-2	TRBJ1-2	15	-	CASSPEGEGNAGYTF	TGTGCCAGCAGCCCAGAAGGGGAGGGTAACGCGGGCTACACCTTC
-	TRBV7-8	TRBJ2-7	13	-	CASSLNQVNEQYF	TGTGCCAGCAGCTTAAATCAGGTGAACGAGCAGTACTTC
few	TRBV19	TRBJ1-2	15	-	CASSISRDPSYGYTF	TGTGCCAGTAGTATTTCTAGGGATCCTAGCTATGGCTACACCTTC
-	TRBV5-1	TRBJ2-5	14	TRBD1	CASSVGTGEETQYF	TGCGCCAGCAGCGTCGGGACAGGGGAAGAGACCCAGTACTTC
once	TRBV28	TRBJ1-2	17	-	CASSSTSPDVDGYGYTF	TGTGCCAGCAGTTCCACCTCACCGGACGTAGACGGCTATGGCTACACCTTC
-	TRBV19	TRBJ1-5	14	TRBD1	CASGDRLDNQPQHF	TGTGCCAGTGGGGACAGGTTAGACAATCAGCCCCAGCATTTT
-	TRBV12-3/TRBV12-4	TRBJ1-1	12	TRBD1	CASSTGVREAFF	TGTGCCAGCAGCACAGGGGTTAGAGAGGCTTTCTTT
-	TRBV27	TRBJ2-7	14	TRBD1	CASSLHRGGYEQYF	TGTGCCAGCAGTTTACACAGGGGCGGCTACGAGCAGTACTTC
once	TRBV27	TRBJ1-2	12	-	CASSPNGGGYTF	TGTGCCAGCAGTCCTAATGGGGGTGGCTACACCTTC
-	TRBV3-1/TRBV3-2	TRBJ1-1	13	-	CASSLMVNTEAFF	TGTGCCAGCAGCCTGATGGTAAACACTGAAGCTTTCTTT
-	TRBV27	TRBJ2-5	13	-	CASSLGVWETQYF	TGTGCCAGCAGTTTAGGCGTTTGGGAGACCCAGTACTTC
-	TRBV6-5	TRBJ2-7	14	TRBD1	CASETGGFTYEQYF	TGTGCCAGCGAAACAGGGGGGTTTACCTACGAGCAGTACTTC
-	TRBV18	TRBJ2-7	14	-	CASSPEAKSYEQYF	TGTGCCAGCTCCCCTGAGGCGAAATCCTACGAGCAGTACTTC
-	TRBV5-1	TRBJ2-2	15	-	CASSLAQGIGGELFF	TGCGCCAGCAGCTTGGCCCAAGGGATTGGCGGGGAGCTGTTTTTT